Described below is a single T cell receptor (beta chain) sequence and its context. There is no known antigen for this receptor. No base quality information exists; no much larger clone differs at one position. The library came from the immunoSEQ multiplex PCR assay. TCRdb carries this immuneACCESS record with in-frame sequences only. Its versions omit some clonotypes, under half of them owing to an unresolved V gene in the studies checked, with the rest unexplained. This sample has some 130,000 clones in its table, and 90% to 95% of those were observed once. The ten largest clonotypes hold 1.5% to 2% of the sample. The sample comes from a study of control samples from healthy donors and cancer patients (TCRdb year 2020). A distance of 5 bases separates the germline ends of V and J, which lose 4 bases and 1 base respectively. Including cysteine and phenylalanine, the CDR3 has 11 amino acids. The sequence is cut down to CDR3 DNA, 33 bases in frame from base 1. CDR1 and CDR2 are drawn from the germline V gene (reference sequence): GTSNPN, SVGIG.

The rearrangement combines TRBV30 with TRBJ2-7; no D gene can be assigned with confidence. The receptor was isolated from a man aged 50 to 60 with head and neck cancer. Sequenced material: PBMCs. CDR3 reads: CAWKRSYEQYF. The nucleotide sequence reads as follows: TGTGCCTGGAAAAGGTCCTACGAGCAGTACTTC.